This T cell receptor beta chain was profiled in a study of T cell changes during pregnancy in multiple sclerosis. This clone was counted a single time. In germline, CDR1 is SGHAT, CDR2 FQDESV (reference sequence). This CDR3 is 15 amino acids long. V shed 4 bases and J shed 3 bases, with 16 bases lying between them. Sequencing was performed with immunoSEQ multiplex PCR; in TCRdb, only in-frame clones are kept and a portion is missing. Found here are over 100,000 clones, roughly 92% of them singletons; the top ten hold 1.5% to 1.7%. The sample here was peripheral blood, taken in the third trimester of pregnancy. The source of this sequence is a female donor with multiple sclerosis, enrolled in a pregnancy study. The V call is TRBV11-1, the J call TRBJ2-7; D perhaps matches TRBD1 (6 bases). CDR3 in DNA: TGTGCCAGCAGCTATTCAGCAGGGGACATCTACGAGCAGTACTTC. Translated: CASSYSAGDIYEQYF. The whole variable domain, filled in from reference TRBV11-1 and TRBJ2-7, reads EAEVAQSPRYKITEKSQAVAFWCDPISGHATLYWYRQILGQGPELLVQFQDESVVDDSQLPKDRFSAERLKGVDSTLKIQPAELGDSAMYLCASSYSAGDIYEQYFGPGTRLTVT.